This TCR beta chain was found in a study of blood T cell repertoires in COVID-19. Study-wide context: Samples of COVID-19 (acute and convalescent) were obtained from the United States, Italy and Spain. In each case, the material was cDNA or gDNA derived from T cells, B-cell-depleted T cells, or PBMCs.

As handled by the study authors: Estimated nucleated cell counts came from reference gene primer amplification. Profiled with immunoSEQ multiplex PCR; TCRdb holds only in-frame clones, not every one. V, J and clone size were drawn from that table, and D and trimming were deduced from the DNA. The data hold 85,000 to 95,000 clones, with approximately 87% observed a single time. This clone showed up just once. This TCR was sampled from a human donor with acute or convalescent COVID-19. The donor label of this sample is uncertain. Sequences were obtained from peripheral blood.

The CDR3 sequence: CASSPSVGIQETQYF. CDR3 DNA sequence: TGTGCCAGCAGCCCCTCCGTGGGCATCCAAGAGACCCAGTACTTC. J is TRBJ2-5 and V is TRBV3-1 (or the pseudogene TRBV3-2); D is ambiguous. CDR1 and CDR2 from the germline V gene are LGHDT and YNNKEL (reference sequence). V was trimmed by 4 bases and J by 1 base, leaving 13 bases between them. This CDR3 spans 15 amino acids.